This T cell receptor beta chain is drawn from a study of beta chain features in type 1 diabetes (dated by TCRdb to the late 2010s). Notes on the research overall: No differences in mean age, gender distribution, total cell number or subset yield were found between patients and healthy donors. A total of about 100,000,000 sorted cells were examined across all samples, and RNA yield correlated strongly with the number of cells per subset. In the study, recently diagnosed type 1 diabetes patients and matched healthy donors were compared on the TCRB repertoires of their sorted circulating CD4+ T cell subsets. Regulatory and stem cell-like memory subsets were isolated from only 8 patients and about eight healthy donors, whereas naive and central memory subsets came from all 28 donors.

The High Capacity cDNA Reverse Transcription Kit was used to reverse transcribe all of the isolated RNA, meaning that expressed TCRB transcripts were what got sequenced. Deep immunoSEQ sequencing was performed on naive, central memory and regulatory T cell samples, with an average of roughly 4 million total reads per sample. Sorted cells were lysed in RLT buffer and RNA was extracted with DNase-treated RNeasy Micro or Mini kits, depending on cell number. Each cell subset was processed separately to prevent cross-contamination, with patient and healthy donor samples processed together. The immunoSEQ multiplex PCR was used to amplify TCRB sequences from cDNA, generating 87-bp fragments that spanned the CDR3 region. Amplicons were sequenced on the Illumina HiSeq platform. On the authors' methods: PCR bias was computationally corrected using synthetic template baselines, reads within Hamming distance 2 were collapsed, and singletons that could not be merged were discarded. Reads were aligned to IMGT to assign V, D and J genes, CDR3 length, and insertions or deletions at six rearrangement sites. Within each subset, clonotype counts were normalized to the number of sorted cells before true diversity and Gini coefficients were calculated with the tcR R package. The overlap coefficient, calculated on TCRB nucleotide sequences, was used to quantify repertoire sharing. As a proxy for the pre-selection repertoire, out-of-frame TCRB sequences from naive cells were analyzed. Entries here come from immuneACCESS through TCRdb and include only in-frame sequences with V and J called. Some clones fail to appear in such tables; in the studies checked, an unresolved V gene covers under half of the shortfall, and the cause of the remainder is unknown. V, J and clone size are taken as reported in that table, and D and trimming were inferred from the DNA itself. The sample data list over 500,000 clones, and 15% of these were observed just once. The biggest ten clones account for about 0.097% of the sample.

Each donor gave one peripheral blood draw, around 100 mL on average, collected into heparinised tubes. Naive, central memory, regulatory and stem cell-like memory CD4+ T cells were sorted on a BD FACSAria II using a panel including CD45RO, CCR7, CD25, CD127, CD95 and CD27. All sorted populations exceeded 98% purity. Right away, PBMCs were isolated by Lymphoprep density gradient centrifugation and were stained directly, with no culture step. So that batch effects would be minimized, each experiment stained and sorted samples in pairs, pairing one healthy donor with one patient. Inclusive of the bounding cysteine and phenylalanine, the CDR3 is 14 residues long. Only the CDR3 part of the read is kept: 42 bases, read in frame from the first base. The CDR1 and CDR2 encoded by the germline V gene are SGDLS and YYNGEE. V sheds 4 bases and J sheds 5 bases, leaving 13 bases between their ends. The paper's findings and limits, for the study overall: Shorter templates might have been favored by PCR, but patient and control samples were amplified and corrected together, so both groups would have been affected equally by any skew. The naive, central memory and regulatory TCRB repertoires appeared to resemble one another more closely among patients than among healthy donors. HLA sub-analyses involved small numbers of individuals, so any influence of HLA type on TCRB rearrangement remained unresolved. Because cDNA was sequenced instead of genomic DNA, activated cells with high expression could be over-represented, although the groups did not differ in activation or CD3 levels. Patients with type 1 diabetes made fewer insertions and deleted more nucleotides at VDJ recombination sites, implying thymic rearrangement abnormalities. A moderate but significant shortening of TCRB CDR3 length was observed in type 1 diabetes patients in all four CD4+ subsets.

A remark on this clone: No antigen is known for it. One base away there is no much larger clone; base qualities are not given.

The chain employs TRBV9 and TRBJ2-4, with a weak D call of TRBD2 (6 bases match). The specimen sequenced was naive CD4+ T cells from blood. Per the publication, the cell subset or site label means: true naive CD4+ T cells. The receptor was isolated from a man younger than 35 in good health. The CDR3 amino acid sequence is: CASSMGLNENIQYF. Read as DNA, the sequence is TGTGCCAGCAGCATGGGACTGAATGAAAACATTCAGTACTTC. Supplemented by the reference TRBV9 and TRBJ2-4 proteins around the CDR3, the complete variable domain is DSGVTQTPKHLITATGQRVTLRCSPRSGDLSVYWYQQSLDQGLQFLIQYYNGEERAKGNILERFSAQQFPDLHSELNLSSLELGDSALYFCASSMGLNENIQYFGAGTRLSVL.